This T cell receptor beta chain was captured in a study of T cells after yellow fever vaccination (dated by TCRdb to between 2018 and 2020). About the investigation overall: The SMART-Seq v4 Ultra Low Input RNA kit was used to prepare libraries from fractions with low cell numbers. To track T-cell clones before and after primary and booster YFV17D yellow fever vaccination, bulk TCR alpha and beta repertoires were sequenced longitudinally. Two healthy male donors, one aged 18 to 30 and one aged 30 to 40 years, were included in the cohort. Blood was drawn at multiple timepoints before and after primary and secondary immunization, with bulk PBMC replicates and cell subsets isolated. Overall study outcomes, separate from this receptor: FACS-sorted repertoires could contain abundant contaminating clonotypes from the bulk population, so computational filtering was required. A small fraction of clonotypes showed up in both the CD4 and CD8 compartments, probably as a result of convergent recombination. Most clones expanded after primary vaccination were re-detected after the booster (almost 98% of CD4 and around 88% of CD8), suggesting broad memory maintenance. Compared with the primary T-cell response, the secondary T-cell response was weaker but faster, peaking on day 5 rather than day 15. Because the study included only two donors, the extent to which the findings can be generalized is limited.

The treatment or condition label on this specimen signifies: live attenuated yellow fever vaccine strain. PBMCs were isolated from peripheral blood using a standard Ficoll-Paque protocol. Dynabeads CD4 and CD8 positive selection kits were used to isolate CD4 and CD8 T-cell fractions. TriZol was used to extract RNA from bulk PBMCs, from CD4 and CD8 fractions, and from dextramer-positive and dextramer-negative fractions. Trimming at the junction amounts to 1 base on V and 7 bases on J, and the germline ends lie 13 bases apart. Measured from the cysteine to the phenylalanine, the CDR3 is 14 residues long. Just CDR3 DNA is preserved here, 42 bases in frame from base 1. CDR1 and CDR2 were assigned from the germline V gene (reference sequence) as LNHDA and SQIVND. On this clonotype itself: Which antigen it targets is not known. The sample holds no much larger clone one base away, and base qualities are not on file.

Sequencer: Illumina NovaSeq 6000. Synthesis of TCR cDNA relied on 5'RACE template switching, a step that introduced a universal primer site along with unique molecular identifiers. Priming for cDNA synthesis came from both the TCR alpha and TCR beta constant segments. Two PCR steps were used to amplify libraries, with sample barcodes and sequencing adapters being added in the second step. Libraries were sequenced on Illumina HiSeq 2500 (2x100 bp) or NovaSeq (2x150 bp). The authors' pipeline ran thus. Reads were demultiplexed and collapsed into UMI consensus sequences with MIGEC, and V(D)J alignment was performed with MiXCR. Clonotypes responding to the vaccine were identified with edgeR on replicate PBMC samples, with the criteria of FDR below 0.01 and a log2 fold change above 5 up to day 15. Each bulk clonotype was labeled CD4 or CD8 based on which sequenced repertoire, CD4 or CD8, contained the clonotype at higher abundance. TCRdb took the public reads, trimmed them with fastp at Q25, ran MiXCR for clone calling and kept in-frame beta chains. All rows with the same CDR3 protein become a single entry with the most common DNA and genes. The V and J calls were determined by TCRdb, not by the authors. This sample holds under 400,000 distinct CDR3 sequences; approximately 12% were observed only once. 3% to 4% of the sample belongs to the ten largest clones.

The V and J segments used are TRBV19 and TRBJ2-5; the D region may be TRBD1 or TRBD2, each matching 6 bases equally. The specimen comprised CD4+ T cells sorted from PBMCs, sampled 15 days after the yellow fever booster vaccination. This receptor was identified in a man aged 18-30 years who received the YFV17D yellow fever vaccine. This receptor carries the CDR3 CASSIAGAGGTQYF. DNA sequence: TGTGCCAGTAGTATAGCAGGGGCCGGGGGGACCCAGTACTTC.